This TCR beta chain was identified in a study of blood T cell repertoires in COVID-19. As for the study in general: Samples representing acute and convalescent COVID-19 were sourced from the United States, Italy and Spain. T cells, B-cell-depleted T cells, or PBMCs provided the cDNA or gDNA that served as material.

Germline values: CDR1 MDHEN, CDR2 SYDVKM. CDR3 size: 15 residues. V shed 6 bases and J shed 3 bases, with 18 bases lying between them. Methods used by the authors: Reference gene primer amplification gave estimated nucleated cell counts. Profiled with immunoSEQ multiplex PCR; TCRdb holds only in-frame clones, not every one. That table gives V, J and clone size, and the DNA gave D and trimming. The sample includes more than 200,000 clones, roughly 90% of them seen just once. The chain combines TRBV28 with TRBJ2-7; the D gene is possibly TRBD2 (6 bases). The TCR originated in a woman aged 55-69 years with acute or convalescent COVID-19. The specimen sequenced was peripheral blood. The CDR3 loop reads CASSSSRRVSYEQYF. In nucleotides, the CDR3 is TGTGCCAGCAGCTCAAGCAGGAGGGTAAGCTACGAGCAGTACTTC. The full variable domain, with the rest looked up from reference TRBV28 and TRBJ2-7, is DVKVTQSSRYLVKRTGEKVFLECVQDMDHENMFWYRQDPGLGLRLIYFSYDVKMKEKGDIPEGYSVSREKKERFSLILESASTNQTSMYLCASSSSRRVSYEQYFGPGTRLTVT.